This T cell receptor (beta chain) was observed in a study of glioma-infiltrating T cells after dendritic cell vaccination. Time point noted: after dendritic cell vaccination, including at tumor progression/relapse. The method was immunoSEQ multiplex PCR; TCRdb's version includes in-frame clones alone and lacks a portion of them. Among 100,000 or so clones, 90% were seen once, and the ten largest hold approximately 3%. The receptor was isolated from a human donor with glioblastoma. The source was blood, collected after dendritic cell vaccination.

The CDR3 sequence is CASSYPGTGGEQYF. CDR3 nucleotide sequence: TGTGCCAGCAGTTACCCGGGGACAGGCGGCGAGCAGTACTTC. The chain joins TRBV6-5 to TRBJ2-7; 8 nucleotides align to TRBD1. The CDR3 loop spans 14 amino acids. The V and J ends lost 2 bases and 6 bases, in that order; junction bases with no gene match: 6. CDR1 is MNHEY and CDR2 is SVGAGI in the germline V gene.